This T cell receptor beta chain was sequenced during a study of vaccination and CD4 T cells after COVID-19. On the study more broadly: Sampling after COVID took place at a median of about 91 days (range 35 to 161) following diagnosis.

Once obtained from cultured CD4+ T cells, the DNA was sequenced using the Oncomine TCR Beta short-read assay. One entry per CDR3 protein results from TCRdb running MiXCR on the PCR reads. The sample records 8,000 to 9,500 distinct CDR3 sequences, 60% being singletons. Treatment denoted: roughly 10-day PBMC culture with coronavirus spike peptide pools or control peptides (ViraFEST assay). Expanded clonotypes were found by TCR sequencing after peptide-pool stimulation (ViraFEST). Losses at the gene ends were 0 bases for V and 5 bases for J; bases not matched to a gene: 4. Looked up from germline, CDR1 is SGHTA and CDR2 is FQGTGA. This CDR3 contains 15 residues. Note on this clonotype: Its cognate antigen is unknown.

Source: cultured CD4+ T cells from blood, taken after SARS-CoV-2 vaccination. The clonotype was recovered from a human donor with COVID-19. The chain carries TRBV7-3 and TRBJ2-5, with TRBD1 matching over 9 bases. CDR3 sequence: CASSLTGTGKETQYF. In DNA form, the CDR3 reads TGTGCCAGCAGCTTAACGGGGACAGGGAAGGAGACCCAGTACTTC. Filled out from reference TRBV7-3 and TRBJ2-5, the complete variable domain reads GAGVSQTPSNKVTEKGKYVELRCDPISGHTALYWYRQSLGQGPEFLIYFQGTGAADDSGLPNDRFFAVRPEGSVSTLKIQRTERGDSAVYLCASSLTGTGKETQYFGPGTRLLVL.